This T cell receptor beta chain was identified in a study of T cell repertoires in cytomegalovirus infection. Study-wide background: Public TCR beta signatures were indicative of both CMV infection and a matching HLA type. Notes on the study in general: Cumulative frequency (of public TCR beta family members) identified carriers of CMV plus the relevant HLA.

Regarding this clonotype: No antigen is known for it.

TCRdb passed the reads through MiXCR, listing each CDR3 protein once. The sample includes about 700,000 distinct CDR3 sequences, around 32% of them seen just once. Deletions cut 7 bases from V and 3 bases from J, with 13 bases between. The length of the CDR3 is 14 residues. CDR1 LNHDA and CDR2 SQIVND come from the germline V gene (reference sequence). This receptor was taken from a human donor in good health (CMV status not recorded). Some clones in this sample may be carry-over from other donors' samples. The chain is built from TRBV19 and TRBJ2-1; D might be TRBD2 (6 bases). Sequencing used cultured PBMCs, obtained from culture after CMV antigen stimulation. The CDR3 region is CASKGRGDYNEQFF. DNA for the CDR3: TGTGCCAGTAAAGGGCGGGGAGACTACAATGAGCAGTTCTTC.